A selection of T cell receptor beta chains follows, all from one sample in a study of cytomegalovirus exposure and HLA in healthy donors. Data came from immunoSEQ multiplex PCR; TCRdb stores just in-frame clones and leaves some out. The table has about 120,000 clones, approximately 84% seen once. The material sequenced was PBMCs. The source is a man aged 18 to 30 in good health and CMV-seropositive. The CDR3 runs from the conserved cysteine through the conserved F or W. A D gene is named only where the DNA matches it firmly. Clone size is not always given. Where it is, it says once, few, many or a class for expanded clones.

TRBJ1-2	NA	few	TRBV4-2	TGTGCCAGCAGCCAAGACAGGGACTATGGCTACACCTTC	CASSQDRDYGYTF
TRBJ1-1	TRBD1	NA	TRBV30	TGTGCCTGGAGTAAGGACAGGGGGAACAAGGGTGAAGCTTTCTTT	CAWSKDRGNKGEAFF
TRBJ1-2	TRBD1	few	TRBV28	TGTGCCAGCACCCCGGGGGACAGGAACTATGGCTACACCTTC	CASTPGDRNYGYTF
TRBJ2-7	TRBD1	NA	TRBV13	TGTGCCAGCAGCTTAGGGGGAAGGACAGGGGCGGTCGAGCAGTACTTC	CASSLGGRTGAVEQYF
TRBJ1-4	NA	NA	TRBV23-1	TGCGCCAGCAGTCAATCGGTGGAGGTCTTTAATGAAAAACTGTTTTTT	CASSQSVEVFNEKLFF
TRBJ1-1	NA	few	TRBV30	TGTGCCTGCACGACAGGAAACTACAGGGTGGAGACTGAAGCTTTCTTT	CACTTGNYRVETEAFF
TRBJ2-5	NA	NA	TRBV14	TGTGCCAGCAGCCAAGTCTCGGGTTCCAACCAAGAGACCCAGTACTTC	CASSQVSGSNQETQYF
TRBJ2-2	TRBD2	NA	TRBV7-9	TGTGCCAGCAGCTTAGTAGGACTAGCGGACCCCACGCTGTTTTTT	CASSLVGLADPTLFF
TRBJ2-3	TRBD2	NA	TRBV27	TGTGCCAGCAGTGCCTTACTAGCGGCTCGCACAGATACGCAGTATTTT	CASSALLAARTDTQYF
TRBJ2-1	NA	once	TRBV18	TGTGCCAGCTCACAATACTCAGGTAACAATGAGCAGTTCTTC	CASSQYSGNNEQFF